This record looks at one TCR beta chain sequence and its context. The data originate from a study of T cell changes during pregnancy in multiple sclerosis. V was shortened by 0 bases and J by 3 bases, with 7 bases between the two germline ends. The germline CDR1 and CDR2 sequences are LGHNA and YSLEER. CDR3 length: 14 amino acids. Some clones are missing from TCRdb's copy, which holds only in-frame ones; the method was immunoSEQ multiplex PCR. The table shows approximately 38,000 clones, with roughly nine tenths occurring only once. This material consisted of CD8+ T cells from peripheral blood mononuclear cells, taken in the second trimester of pregnancy. This chain connects TRBV4-3 to TRBJ2-3, with a possible D match to TRBD2 (5 bases). The clonotype comes from a female donor with multiple sclerosis, enrolled in a pregnancy study. CDR3 in amino acids: CASSQDRGTDTQYF. CDR3 nucleotides: TGCGCCAGCAGCCAAGATCGAGGGACAGATACGCAGTATTTT.